This T cell receptor beta chain came from a study of T cell changes during pregnancy in multiple sclerosis. This table comes from immunoSEQ multiplex PCR, and its TCRdb copy is limited to in-frame clones, with some not included. Of 50,000 to 70,000 clones listed, 80% to 95% were seen once; the top ten hold more than 1.3%. Germline CDR1 MNHEY, CDR2 SMNVEV (reference sequence). The junction had 5 bases not matched to a gene; V was cut back by 4 bases and J by 2 bases. This CDR3 spans 17 amino acids. The TCR was taken from a female donor with multiple sclerosis, enrolled in a pregnancy study. The sequences come from peripheral blood, collected in the second trimester of pregnancy. This chain joins TRBV27 and TRBJ2-7; 16 nucleotides align to TRBD2. CDR3 nucleotide sequence: TGTGCCAGCAGTTCCCCGGGACTAGCGGGAGGGGCCTACGAGCAGTACTTC. This codes for CASSSPGLAGGAYEQYF.